These T cell receptor beta chains were read from a single sample in a study of OX40 agonist ivuxolimab in advanced cancers. Some clones are missing from TCRdb's copy, which holds only in-frame ones; the method was immunoSEQ multiplex PCR. The sample contains 55,000 to 80,000 clones, around 90% of which appear only once. The sample here was CD4+ or CD8+ T cells sorted from blood, taken in a trial of the OX40 agonist ivuxolimab. The receptors originated from an adult with an advanced solid tumor such as melanoma, head and neck, liver or kidney cancer. CDR3s include the opening cysteine and the closing phenylalanine or tryptophan. The order of the fields is D gene, J gene, clone size, V gene, CDR3 protein, CDR3 DNA. D genes are given only for firm matches. Clone size, where shown, is once, few, many, or a class for clones that have expanded.

>NA|TRBJ2-7|once|TRBV18
CASSPSGEQYF
TGTGCCAGCTCACCCTCTGGGGAGCAGTACTTC
>NA|TRBJ1-2|NA|TRBV2
CASSGDSRQAF
TGTGCCAGCAGTGGCGACAGCCGGCAAGCCTTC
>TRBD2|TRBJ2-3|once|TRBV7-3
CASSLTQGLAATQYF
TGTGCCAGCAGCTTAACACAGGGACTAGCGGCGACGCAGTATTTT
>NA|TRBJ1-2|NA|TRBV6-6
CASSYQGTYGYTF
TGTGCCAGCAGTTACCAGGGGACCTATGGCTACACCTTC
>NA|TRBJ1-2|NA|TRBV5-1
CASSLRQGTNYGYTF
TGCGCCAGCAGTTTGAGGCAGGGGACTAACTATGGCTACACCTTC
>NA|TRBJ1-1|NA|TRBV5-1
CASSLGLGNTEAFF
TGCGCCAGCAGCTTGGGGTTGGGGAACACTGAAGCTTTCTTT
>TRBD1|TRBJ2-2|NA|TRBV15
CATSGLKGQGATGELFF
TGTGCCACCAGCGGACTTAAGGGACAGGGGGCCACCGGGGAGCTGTTTTTT
>NA|TRBJ2-1|once|TRBV19
CASKERSSYNEQFF
TGTGCCAGTAAAGAGAGGAGCTCCTACAATGAGCAGTTCTTC
>NA|TRBJ2-7|NA|TRBV19
CASSIVGGFDEQYF
TGTGCCAGTAGTATAGTCGGAGGGTTCGACGAGCAGTACTTC
>TRBD1|TRBJ2-3|NA|TRBV6-1
CASRRQGITDTQYF
TGTGCCAGCAGACGACAGGGAATTACAGATACGCAGTATTTT
>NA|TRBJ1-5|NA|TRBV27
CASSFTGQQPQHF
TGTGCCAGCAGTTTTACGGGACAACAGCCCCAGCATTTT
>NA|TRBJ2-6|NA|TRBV5-1
CASSLDVSGANVLTF
TGCGCCAGCAGCTTGGACGTTTCTGGGGCCAACGTCCTGACTTTC
>NA|TRBJ1-1|NA|TRBV5-1
CASSPSGARRAEAFF
TGCGCCAGCAGCCCGTCGGGGGCTCGAAGGGCTGAAGCTTTCTTT
>TRBD2|TRBJ2-1|NA|TRBV9
CASRAGVSDEQFF
TGTGCCAGCCGAGCGGGAGTGAGCGATGAGCAGTTCTTC
>NA|TRBJ2-6|once|TRBV27
CASSSGAGTELSGANVLTF
TGTGCCAGCAGTTCGGGGGCCGGGACAGAATTATCTGGGGCCAACGTCCTGACTTTC
>NA|TRBJ1-6|NA|TRBV6-5
CASTIGGGNYSPLHF
TGTGCCAGCACCATAGGAGGGGGAAATTATTCACCCCTCCACTTT
>NA|TRBJ2-5|NA|TRBV5-8
CASSDGPTWETQYF
TGTGCCAGCAGCGACGGACCCACGTGGGAGACCCAGTACTTC
>NA|TRBJ1-3|NA|TRBV11-3
CASSLDGSGSGNTIYF
TGTGCCAGCAGCCTGGACGGGTCCGGATCTGGAAACACCATATATTTT
>NA|TRBJ1-2|NA|TRBV18
CASSPGPGHSYGYTF
TGTGCCAGCTCACCAGGACCGGGACACTCCTATGGCTACACCTTC
>NA|TRBJ2-7|NA|TRBV28
CASSAPYEQYF
TGTGCCAGCAGTGCCCCCTACGAGCAGTACTTC
>NA|TRBJ2-7|NA|TRBV5-1
CASSLAIGFNYEQYF
TGCGCCAGCAGCTTGGCCATTGGCTTTAACTACGAGCAGTACTTC
>TRBD2|TRBJ2-1|NA|TRBV6-6
CASSFRTSGGSGEQFF
TGTGCCAGCAGTTTTCGGACTAGCGGGGGGTCTGGTGAGCAGTTCTTC
>NA|TRBJ1-4|once|TRBV19
CASSTQRGEKLFF
TGTGCCAGCTCGACACAACGGGGTGAAAAACTGTTTTTT
>TRBD1|TRBJ2-3|once|TRBV14
CASSRITGGTDTQYF
TGTGCCAGCAGCCGAATAACAGGGGGGACAGATACGCAGTATTTT
>NA|TRBJ2-1|once|TRBV4-1
CASSQGGLGPYNEQFF
TGCGCCAGCAGCCAAGGGGGCCTCGGGCCCTACAATGAGCAGTTCTTC
>TRBD2|TRBJ2-1|NA|TRBV6-6
CASCEREGYEQFF
TGTGCCAGCTGCGAGCGGGAGGGCTATGAGCAGTTCTTC
>NA|TRBJ1-1|NA|TRBV7-5
CASSHPGTLNTEAFF
TGTGCCAGCAGCCATCCCGGGACGTTGAACACTGAAGCTTTCTTT
>NA|TRBJ1-5|NA|TRBV2
CASSPGAVGGNQPQHF
TGTGCCAGCAGCCCTGGTGCGGTAGGTGGCAATCAGCCCCAGCATTTT
>TRBD2|TRBJ2-3|NA|TRBV28
CASSPYPGLATDTQYF
TGTGCCAGCAGTCCTTACCCGGGACTAGCGACAGATACGCAGTATTTT
>TRBD2|TRBJ2-1|few|TRBV5-4
CASSPRREGEQFF
TGTGCCAGCAGCCCGCGGCGGGAGGGTGAGCAGTTCTTC
>NA|TRBJ2-7|once|TRBV11-3
CASSSPGHPSEQYF
TGTGCCAGCAGCTCGCCGGGACATCCTAGCGAGCAGTACTTC
>NA|TRBJ2-1|NA|TRBV13
CASSPRAASFITGNYNEQFF
TGTGCCAGCAGCCCGCGGGCCGCCTCCTTTATAACAGGGAACTACAATGAGCAGTTCTTC
>NA|TRBJ1-5|NA|TRBV30
CAWSAGEPRQPQHF
TGTGCCTGGAGTGCAGGGGAACCGAGGCAGCCCCAGCATTTT
>NA|TRBJ2-2|NA|TRBV11-3
CASSPGTAANTGELFF
TGTGCCAGCAGCCCGGGGACGGCCGCGAACACCGGGGAGCTGTTTTTT
>NA|TRBJ2-7|NA|TRBV6-1
CASSPEAGYEQYF
TGTGCCAGCAGCCCCGAGGCCGGTTACGAGCAGTACTTC
>TRBD1|TRBJ1-6|NA|TRBV23-1
CASSQWAGLKQGDNSPLHF
TGCGCCAGCAGTCAATGGGCGGGATTAAAACAGGGGGATAATTCACCCCTCCACTTT
>NA|TRBJ2-7|NA|TRBV28
CASRKQVYEQYF
TGTGCCAGCAGGAAACAGGTCTACGAGCAGTACTTC
>NA|TRBJ2-7|few|TRBV7-7
CASSLAGGYEQYF
TGTGCTAGCAGCTTAGCTGGGGGCTACGAGCAGTACTTC
>TRBD1|TRBJ2-1|NA|TRBV6-6
CASSQPGQGANEQFF
TGTGCCAGCAGCCAACCGGGACAGGGGGCTAATGAGCAGTTCTTC
>TRBD1|TRBJ2-5|NA|TRBV25-1
CASSDLGGTGETQYF
TGTGCCAGCAGTGACCTAGGGGGCACGGGAGAGACCCAGTACTTC
>NA|TRBJ2-7|NA|TRBV10-2
CASSEPGFYEQYF
TGCGCCAGCAGCGAGCCAGGTTTCTACGAGCAGTACTTC
>NA|TRBJ2-7|NA|TRBV6-1
CATKDITYEQYF
TGTGCCACCAAGGACATTACCTACGAGCAGTACTTC
>NA|TRBJ2-5|NA|TRBV28
CASSRRGAQETQYF
TGTGCCAGCAGCCGACGAGGGGCCCAAGAGACCCAGTACTTC
>NA|TRBJ1-5|NA|TRBV28
CASSLWGERNQPQHF
TGTGCCAGCAGTTTATGGGGGGAGCGCAATCAGCCCCAGCATTTT
>NA|TRBJ1-2|NA|TRBV5-1
CASSLDGGWGYTF
TGCGCCAGCAGCCTGGACGGAGGATGGGGCTACACCTTC
>TRBD1|TRBJ1-2|NA|TRBV29-1
CSVAGTGGGYGYTF
TGCAGCGTTGCTGGGACAGGGGGAGGCTATGGCTACACCTTC
>TRBD1|TRBJ2-7|NA|TRBV2
CASWGQGAHEQYF
TGTGCCAGCTGGGGACAGGGGGCCCACGAGCAGTACTTC
>NA|TRBJ1-2|NA|TRBV10-3
CAIRLNRDGYYGYTF
TGTGCCATCAGACTCAACCGGGACGGATACTATGGCTACACCTTC
>NA|TRBJ2-2|NA|TRBV5-1
CASSQDTNTGELFF
TGCGCCAGCAGCCAGGACACGAACACCGGGGAGCTGTTTTTT
>NA|TRBJ2-1|NA|TRBV5-4
CASSSELLLQGFKENEQFF
TGTGCCAGCAGCTCGGAACTACTACTTCAGGGGTTTAAAGAAAATGAGCAGTTCTTC
>TRBD2|TRBJ2-2|NA|TRBV28
CASIRRAGGTGELFF
TGTGCCAGCATTAGACGGGCGGGAGGAACCGGGGAGCTGTTTTTT
>TRBD1|TRBJ2-3|once|TRBV19
CASSIGTGPDTQYF
TGTGCCAGTAGTATTGGGACAGGGCCAGATACGCAGTATTTT
>NA|TRBJ2-1|NA|TRBV7-3
CASSADSARDEQFF
TGTGCCAGCAGCGCCGATTCCGCCAGGGATGAGCAGTTCTTC
>NA|TRBJ1-1|NA|TRBV30
CAWSVGGGGTEAFF
TGTGCCTGGAGTGTGGGGGGGGGCGGCACTGAAGCTTTCTTT
>NA|TRBJ2-3|NA|TRBV20-1
CSAIGTQYF
TGCAGTGCTATTGGTACGCAGTATTTT
>TRBD1|TRBJ1-1|NA|TRBV29-1
CSVETGRGITEAFF
TGCAGCGTTGAGACAGGGAGGGGGATCACTGAAGCTTTCTTT
>NA|TRBJ2-6|NA|TRBV6-4
CASSPSASGANVLTF
TGTGCCAGCAGTCCCTCAGCCTCTGGGGCCAACGTCCTGACTTTC
>NA|TRBJ2-2|NA|TRBV27
CASSLRVGGELFF
TGTGCCAGCAGTTTAAGGGTTGGCGGGGAGCTGTTTTTT
>NA|TRBJ1-2|NA|TRBV6-4
CASSDSAAANYGYTF
TGTGCCAGCAGTGACTCTGCAGCTGCTAACTATGGCTACACCTTC